The subject of this entry is one TCR beta chain. As yet, its antigen is unknown. The data were taken from a study of T cells in Graves' hyperthyroidism and ophthalmopathy. A lack of ophthalmopathy progression within 18 months defined stable Graves' hyperthyroidism. Germline CDR1 reads SEHNR; CDR2 reads FQNEAQ (reference sequence). After removal of 4 bases from V and 9 bases from J, the junction contained 13 bases not matched to a gene. The CDR3 has 16 residues. Broader study findings: Ophthalmopathy prediction by the model preceded onset by a median approximately six months. Among clonotypes expanded in thyroid above 0.001, most were also found in blood.

TCR beta CDR3 regions were amplified from RNA. The TCR CDR3 was amplified in a first-round RT-PCR using the HTBI primer set. TCRdb ran MiXCR on the multiplex PCR reads and lists one entry per CDR3 protein. This table has roughly 840,000 distinct CDR3 sequences, roughly 40% appearing once. The TCR originated in a man aged 18 to 30 with Graves' hyperthyroidism. The chain couples TRBV7-9 to TRBJ2-2; 8 bases fit TRBD1. The sequencing input was blood. The CDR3 reads CASSSGTGLNPRELFF. Written as DNA, the CDR3 is TGTGCCAGCAGCTCCGGGACAGGTCTCAATCCGAGGGAGCTGTTTTTT.